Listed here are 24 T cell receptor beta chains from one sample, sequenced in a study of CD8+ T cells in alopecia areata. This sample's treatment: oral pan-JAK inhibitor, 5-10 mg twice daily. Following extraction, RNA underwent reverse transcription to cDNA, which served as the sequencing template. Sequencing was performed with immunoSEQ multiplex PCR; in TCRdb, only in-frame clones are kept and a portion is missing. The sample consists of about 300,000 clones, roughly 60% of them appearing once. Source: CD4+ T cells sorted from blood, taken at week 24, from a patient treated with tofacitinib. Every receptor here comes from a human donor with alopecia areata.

CDR3 in amino acids: CASSPGLASDTQYF. For the CDR3, the DNA is TGTGCCAGCAGCCCGGGACTAGCGTCAGATACGCAGTATTTT. The chain joins TRBV7-2 to TRBJ2-3; 10 bases fit TRBD2. This CDR3 contains 14 residues. With V trimmed by 5 bases and J by 4 bases, 3 bases remained unmatched. Germline CDR1 reads SGHTA; CDR2 reads FQGNSA.

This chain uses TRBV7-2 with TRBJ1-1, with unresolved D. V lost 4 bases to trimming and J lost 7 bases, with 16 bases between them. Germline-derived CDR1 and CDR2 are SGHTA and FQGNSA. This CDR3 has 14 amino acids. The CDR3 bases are TGTGCCAGCAGCTCCGGGCGGCGCCGGGGTGAAGCTTTCTTT. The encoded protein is CASSSGRRRGEAFF.

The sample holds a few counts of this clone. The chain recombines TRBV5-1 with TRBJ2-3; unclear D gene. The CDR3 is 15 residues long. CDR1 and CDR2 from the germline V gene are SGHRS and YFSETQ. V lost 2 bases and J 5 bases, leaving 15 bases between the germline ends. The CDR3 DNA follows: TGCGCCAGCAGCTTATCTATTCTCAAGGGAGATACGCAGTATTTT. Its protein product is CASSLSILKGDTQYF. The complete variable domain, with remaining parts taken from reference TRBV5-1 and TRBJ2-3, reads KAGVTQTPRYLIKTRGQQVTLSCSPISGHRSVSWYQQTPGQGLQFLFEYFSETQRNKGNFPGRFSGRQFSNSRSEMNVSTLELGDSALYLCASSLSILKGDTQYFGPGTRLTVL.

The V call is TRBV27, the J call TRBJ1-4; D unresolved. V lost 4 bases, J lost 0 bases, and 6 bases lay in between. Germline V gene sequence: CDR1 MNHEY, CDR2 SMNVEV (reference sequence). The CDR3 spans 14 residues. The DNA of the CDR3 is TGTGCCAGCAGTTCAGTTGCAACTAATGAAAAACTGTTTTTT. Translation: CASSSVATNEKLFF.

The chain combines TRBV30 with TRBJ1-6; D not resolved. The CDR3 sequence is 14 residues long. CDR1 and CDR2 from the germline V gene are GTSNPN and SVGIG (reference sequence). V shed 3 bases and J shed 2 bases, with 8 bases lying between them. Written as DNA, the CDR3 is TGTGCCTGGAGCCAGTTAGCCTATAATTCACCCCTCCACTTT. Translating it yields CAWSQLAYNSPLHF.

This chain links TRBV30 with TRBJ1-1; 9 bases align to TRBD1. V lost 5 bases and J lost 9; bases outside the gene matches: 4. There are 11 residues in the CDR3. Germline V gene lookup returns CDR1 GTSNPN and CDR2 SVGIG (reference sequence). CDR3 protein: CAWRDRAQAFF. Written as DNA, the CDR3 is TGTGCCTGGCGGGACAGGGCTCAAGCTTTCTTT.

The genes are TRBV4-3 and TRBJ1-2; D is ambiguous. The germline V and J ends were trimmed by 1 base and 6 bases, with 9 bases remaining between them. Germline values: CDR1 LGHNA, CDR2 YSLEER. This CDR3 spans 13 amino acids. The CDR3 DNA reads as TGCGCCAGCAGCCAAGCGGGATACAATGGCTACACCTTC. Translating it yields CASSQAGYNGYTF.

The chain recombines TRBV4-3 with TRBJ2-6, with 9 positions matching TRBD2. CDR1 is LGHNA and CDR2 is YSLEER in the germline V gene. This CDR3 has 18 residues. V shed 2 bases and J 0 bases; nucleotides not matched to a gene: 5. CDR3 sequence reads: CASSQTAGGSSGANVLTF. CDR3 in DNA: TGCGCCAGCAGCCAAACAGCGGGGGGTAGCTCTGGGGCCAACGTCCTGACTTTC.

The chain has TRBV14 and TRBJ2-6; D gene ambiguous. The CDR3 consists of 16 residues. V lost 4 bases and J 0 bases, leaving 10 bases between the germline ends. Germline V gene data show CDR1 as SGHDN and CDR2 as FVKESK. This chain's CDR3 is CASSLNYRSGANVLTF. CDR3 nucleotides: TGTGCCAGCAGCCTTAATTACCGCTCTGGGGCCAACGTCCTGACTTTC.

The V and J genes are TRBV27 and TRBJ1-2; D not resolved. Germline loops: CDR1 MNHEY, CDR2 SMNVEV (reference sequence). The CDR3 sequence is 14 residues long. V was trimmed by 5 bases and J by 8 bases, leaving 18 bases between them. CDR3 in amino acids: CASSMIGQGGGYTF. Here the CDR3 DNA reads TGTGCCAGCAGTATGATAGGTCAAGGAGGAGGCTACACCTTC.

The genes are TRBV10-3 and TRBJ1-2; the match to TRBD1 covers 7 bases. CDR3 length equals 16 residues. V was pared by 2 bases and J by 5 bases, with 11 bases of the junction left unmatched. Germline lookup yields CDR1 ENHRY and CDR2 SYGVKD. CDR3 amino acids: CAISEPTQTTGYGYTF. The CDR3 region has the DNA TGTGCCATCAGTGAGCCTACACAGACGACAGGGTATGGCTACACCTTC.

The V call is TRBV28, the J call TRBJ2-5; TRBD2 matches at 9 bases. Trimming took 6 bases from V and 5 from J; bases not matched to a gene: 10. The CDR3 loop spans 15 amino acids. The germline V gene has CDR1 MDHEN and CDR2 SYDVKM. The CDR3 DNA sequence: TGTGCCAGCAGCCTTCGGCGGGGGGGAAGGGAGACCCAGTACTTC. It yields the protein CASSLRRGGRETQYF.

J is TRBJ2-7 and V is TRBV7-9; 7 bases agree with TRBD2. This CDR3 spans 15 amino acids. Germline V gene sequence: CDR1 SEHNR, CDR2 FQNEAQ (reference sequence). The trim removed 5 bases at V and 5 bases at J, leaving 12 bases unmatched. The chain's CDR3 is CASSPTWGGYNEQYF. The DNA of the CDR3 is TGTGCCAGCAGCCCAACTTGGGGGGGATACAACGAGCAGTACTTC.

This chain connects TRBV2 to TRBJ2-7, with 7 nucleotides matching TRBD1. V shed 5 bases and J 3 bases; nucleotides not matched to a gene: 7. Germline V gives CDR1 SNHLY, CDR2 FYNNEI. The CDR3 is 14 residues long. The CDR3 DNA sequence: TGTGCCAGCAGTCCGGACAGGAGTAGCTACGAGCAGTACTTC. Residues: CASSPDRSSYEQYF. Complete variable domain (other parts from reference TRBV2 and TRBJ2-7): EPEVTQTPSHQVTQMGQEVILRCVPISNHLYFYWYRQILGQKVEFLVSFYNNEISEKSEIFDDQFSVERPDGSNFTLKIRSTKLEDSAMYFCASSPDRSSYEQYFGPGTRLTVT.

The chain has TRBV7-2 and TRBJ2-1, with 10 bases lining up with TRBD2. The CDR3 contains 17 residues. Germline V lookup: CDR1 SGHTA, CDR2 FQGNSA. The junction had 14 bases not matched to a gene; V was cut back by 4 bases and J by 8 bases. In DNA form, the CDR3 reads TGTGCCAGCAGCTGGTCTAAGAGCGGGGGGGCCGGAGATGAGCAGTTCTTC. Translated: CASSWSKSGGAGDEQFF.

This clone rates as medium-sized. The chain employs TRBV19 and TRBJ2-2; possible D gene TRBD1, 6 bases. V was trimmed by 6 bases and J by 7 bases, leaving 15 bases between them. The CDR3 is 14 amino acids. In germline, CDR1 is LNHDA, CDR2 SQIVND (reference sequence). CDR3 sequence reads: CASSKPGQRGELFF. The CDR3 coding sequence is TGTGCCAGTAGCAAACCCGGACAGCGCGGGGAGCTGTTTTTT.

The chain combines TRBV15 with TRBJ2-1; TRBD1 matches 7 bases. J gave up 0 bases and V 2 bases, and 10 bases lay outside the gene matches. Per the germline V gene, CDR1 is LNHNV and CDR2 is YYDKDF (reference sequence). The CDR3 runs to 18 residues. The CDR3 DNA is TGTGCCACCAGCAGACCCCAGGGGGTTTTCAGCTCCTACAATGAGCAGTTCTTC. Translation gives CATSRPQGVFSSYNEQFF.

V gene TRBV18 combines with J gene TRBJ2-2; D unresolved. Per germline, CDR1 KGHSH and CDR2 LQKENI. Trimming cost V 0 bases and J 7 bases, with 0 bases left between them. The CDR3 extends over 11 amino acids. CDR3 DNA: TGTGCCAGCTCACCACCCGGGGAGCTGTTTTTT. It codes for CASSPPGELFF.

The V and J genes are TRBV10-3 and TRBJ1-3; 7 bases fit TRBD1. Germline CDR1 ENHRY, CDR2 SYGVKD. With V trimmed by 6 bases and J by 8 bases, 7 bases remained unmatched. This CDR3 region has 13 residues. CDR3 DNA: TGTGCCATCAGCGGACAGGTCGGGGACACCATATATTTT. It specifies CAISGQVGDTIYF.

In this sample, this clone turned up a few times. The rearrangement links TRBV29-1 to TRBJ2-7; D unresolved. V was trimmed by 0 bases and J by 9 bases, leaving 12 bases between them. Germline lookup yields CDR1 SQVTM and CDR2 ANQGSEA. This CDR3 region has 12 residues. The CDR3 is CSVEEDLTAQYF. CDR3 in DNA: TGCAGCGTTGAAGAGGATCTAACTGCGCAGTACTTC.

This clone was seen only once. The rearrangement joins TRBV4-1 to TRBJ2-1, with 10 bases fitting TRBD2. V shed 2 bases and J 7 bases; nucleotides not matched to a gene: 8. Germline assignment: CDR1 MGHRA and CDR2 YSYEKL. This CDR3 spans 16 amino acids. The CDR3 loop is CASSQPTSGAGNEQFF. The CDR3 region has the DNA TGCGCCAGCAGCCAACCTACTAGCGGGGCGGGGAATGAGCAGTTCTTC.

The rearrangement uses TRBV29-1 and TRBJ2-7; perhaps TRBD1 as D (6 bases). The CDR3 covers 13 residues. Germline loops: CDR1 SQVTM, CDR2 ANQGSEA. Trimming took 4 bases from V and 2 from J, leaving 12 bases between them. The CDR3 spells CSVANRATYEQYF. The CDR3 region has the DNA TGCAGCGTTGCCAACAGGGCCACCTACGAGCAGTACTTC.

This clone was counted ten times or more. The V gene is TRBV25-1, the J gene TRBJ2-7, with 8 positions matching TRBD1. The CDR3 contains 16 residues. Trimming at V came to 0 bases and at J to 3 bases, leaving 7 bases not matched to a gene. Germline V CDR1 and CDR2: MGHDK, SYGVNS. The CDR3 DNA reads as TGTGCCAGCAGTGAATATCAGGGGGCGCGGATCTACGAGCAGTACTTC. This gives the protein CASSEYQGARIYEQYF.

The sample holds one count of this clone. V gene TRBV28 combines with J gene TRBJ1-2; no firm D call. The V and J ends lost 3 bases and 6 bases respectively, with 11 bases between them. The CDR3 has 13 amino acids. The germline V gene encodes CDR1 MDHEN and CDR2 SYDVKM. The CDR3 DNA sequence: TGTGCCAGCAGTTTTATCATTACTGATGGCTACACCTTC. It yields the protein CASSFIITDGYTF.